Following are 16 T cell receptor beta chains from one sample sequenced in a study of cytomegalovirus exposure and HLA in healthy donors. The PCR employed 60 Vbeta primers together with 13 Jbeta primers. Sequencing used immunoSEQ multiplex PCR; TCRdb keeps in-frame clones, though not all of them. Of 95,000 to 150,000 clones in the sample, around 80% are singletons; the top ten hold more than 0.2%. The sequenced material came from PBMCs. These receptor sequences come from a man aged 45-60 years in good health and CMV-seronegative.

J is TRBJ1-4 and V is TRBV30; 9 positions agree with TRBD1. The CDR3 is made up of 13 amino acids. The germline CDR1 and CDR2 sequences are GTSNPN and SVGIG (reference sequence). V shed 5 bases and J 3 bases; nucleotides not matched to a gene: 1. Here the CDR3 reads CAWGTGSNEKLFF. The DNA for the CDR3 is TGTGCCTGGGGGACAGGGTCTAATGAAAAACTGTTTTTT.

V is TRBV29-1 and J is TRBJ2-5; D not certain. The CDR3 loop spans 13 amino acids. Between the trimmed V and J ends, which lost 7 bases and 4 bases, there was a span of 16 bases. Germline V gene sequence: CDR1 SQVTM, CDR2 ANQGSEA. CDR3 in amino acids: CSALPMSVETQYF. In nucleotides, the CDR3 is TGCAGCGCGCTGCCCATGAGCGTAGAGACCCAGTACTTC.

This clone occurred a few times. The CDR3 protein is CASSLRTDSHPYEQYF. The CDR3 bases are TGCGCCAGCAGCTTACGAACAGACAGTCACCCCTACGAGCAGTACTTC. The chain is built from TRBV5-1 and TRBJ2-7, with D tentatively TRBD1 (5 bases). CDR1 SGHRS and CDR2 YFSETQ come from the germline V gene. There are 16 residues in the CDR3. V was shortened by 2 bases and J by 2 bases, with 17 bases between the two germline ends. The whole variable domain, remainder taken from reference TRBV5-1 and TRBJ2-7, is KAGVTQTPRYLIKTRGQQVTLSCSPISGHRSVSWYQQTPGQGLQFLFEYFSETQRNKGNFPGRFSGRQFSNSRSEMNVSTLELGDSALYLCASSLRTDSHPYEQYFGPGTRLTVT.

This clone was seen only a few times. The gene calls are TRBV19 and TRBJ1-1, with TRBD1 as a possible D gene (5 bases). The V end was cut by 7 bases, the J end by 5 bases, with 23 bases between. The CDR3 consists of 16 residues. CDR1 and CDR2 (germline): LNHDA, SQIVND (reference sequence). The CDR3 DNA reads TGTGCCAGTAAGGTCCTGACAGTTGGGGCCCGAACTGAAGCTTTCTTT. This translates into CASKVLTVGARTEAFF.

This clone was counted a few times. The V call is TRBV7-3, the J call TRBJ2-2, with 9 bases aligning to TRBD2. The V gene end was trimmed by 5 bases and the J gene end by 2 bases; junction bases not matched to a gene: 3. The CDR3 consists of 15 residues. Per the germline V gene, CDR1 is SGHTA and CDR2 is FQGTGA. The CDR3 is CASSVTSGNTGELFF. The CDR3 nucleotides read TGTGCCAGCAGCGTGACTAGCGGTAACACCGGGGAGCTGTTTTTT.

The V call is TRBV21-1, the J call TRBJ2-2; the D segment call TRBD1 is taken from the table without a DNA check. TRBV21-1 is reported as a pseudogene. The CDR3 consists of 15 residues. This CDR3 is CASIELGQGHGELFF. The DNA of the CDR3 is TGTGCCAGCATAGAACTAGGACAGGGCCACGGGGAGCTGTTTTTT.

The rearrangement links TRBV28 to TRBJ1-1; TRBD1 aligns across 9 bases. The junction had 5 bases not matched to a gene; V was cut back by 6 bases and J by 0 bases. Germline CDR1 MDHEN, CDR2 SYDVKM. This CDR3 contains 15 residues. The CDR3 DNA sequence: TGTGCCAGCAGGGGGACAGGGCCCATGAACACTGAAGCTTTCTTT. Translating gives CASRGTGPMNTEAFF.

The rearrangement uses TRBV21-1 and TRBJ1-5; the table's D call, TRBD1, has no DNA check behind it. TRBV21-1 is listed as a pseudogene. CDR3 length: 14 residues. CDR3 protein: CASSKDRGGQPQHF. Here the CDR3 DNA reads TGTGCCAGCAGCAAAGACAGGGGAGGTCAGCCCCAGCATTTT.

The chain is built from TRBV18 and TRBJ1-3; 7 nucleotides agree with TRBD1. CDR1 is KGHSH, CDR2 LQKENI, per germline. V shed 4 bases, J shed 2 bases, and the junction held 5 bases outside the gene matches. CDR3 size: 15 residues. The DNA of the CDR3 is TGTGCCAGCTCACTGGGACAGCGGGCTGGAAACACCATATATTTT. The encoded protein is CASSLGQRAGNTIYF.

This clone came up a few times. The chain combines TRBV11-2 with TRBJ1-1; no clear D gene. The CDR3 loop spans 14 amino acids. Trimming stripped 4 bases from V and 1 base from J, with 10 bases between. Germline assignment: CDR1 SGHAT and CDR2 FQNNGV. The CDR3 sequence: CASSSQRGNTEAFF. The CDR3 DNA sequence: TGTGCCAGCAGCTCCCAGAGAGGGAACACTGAAGCTTTCTTT. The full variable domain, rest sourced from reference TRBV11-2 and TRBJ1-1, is EAGVAQSPRYKIIEKRQSVAFWCNPISGHATLYWYQQILGQGPKLLIQFQNNGVVDDSQLPKDRFSAERLKGVDSTLKIQPAKLEDSAVYLCASSSQRGNTEAFFGQGTRLTVV.

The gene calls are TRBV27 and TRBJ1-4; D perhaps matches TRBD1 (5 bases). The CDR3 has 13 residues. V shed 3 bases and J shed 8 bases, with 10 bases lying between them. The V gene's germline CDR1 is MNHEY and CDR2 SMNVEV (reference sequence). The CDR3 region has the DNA TGTGCCAGCAGTTTCCAGGGTTCGGAAAAACTGTTTTTT. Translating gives CASSFQGSEKLFF.

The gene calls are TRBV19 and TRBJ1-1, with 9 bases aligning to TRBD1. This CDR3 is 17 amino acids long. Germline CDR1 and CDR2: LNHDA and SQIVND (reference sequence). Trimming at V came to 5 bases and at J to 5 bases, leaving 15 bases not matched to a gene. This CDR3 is CASSGRIQGAGGTEAFF. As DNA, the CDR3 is TGTGCCAGTAGTGGCCGCATACAGGGGGCGGGAGGAACTGAAGCTTTCTTT.

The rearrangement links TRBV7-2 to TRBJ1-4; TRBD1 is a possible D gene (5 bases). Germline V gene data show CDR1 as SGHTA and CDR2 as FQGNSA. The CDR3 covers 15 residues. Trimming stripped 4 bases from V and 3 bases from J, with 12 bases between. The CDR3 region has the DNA TGTGCCAGCAGCTCAGAAGGGGCCTCTAATGAAAAACTGTTTTTT. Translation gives CASSSEGASNEKLFF.

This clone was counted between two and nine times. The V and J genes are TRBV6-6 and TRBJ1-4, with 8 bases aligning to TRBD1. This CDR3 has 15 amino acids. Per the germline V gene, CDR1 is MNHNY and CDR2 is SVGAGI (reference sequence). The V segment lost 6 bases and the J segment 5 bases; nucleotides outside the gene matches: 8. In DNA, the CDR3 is TGTGCCAGCAGATCCCCCGACAGGGGAAATGAAAAACTGTTTTTT. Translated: CASRSPDRGNEKLFF.

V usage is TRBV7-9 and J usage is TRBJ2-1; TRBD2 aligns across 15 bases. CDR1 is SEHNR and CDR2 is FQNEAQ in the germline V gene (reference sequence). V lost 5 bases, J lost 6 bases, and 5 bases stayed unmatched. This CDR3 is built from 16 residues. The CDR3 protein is CASSREGLAGGNEQFF. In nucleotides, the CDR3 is TGTGCCAGCAGCCGGGAGGGACTAGCGGGAGGCAATGAGCAGTTCTTC.

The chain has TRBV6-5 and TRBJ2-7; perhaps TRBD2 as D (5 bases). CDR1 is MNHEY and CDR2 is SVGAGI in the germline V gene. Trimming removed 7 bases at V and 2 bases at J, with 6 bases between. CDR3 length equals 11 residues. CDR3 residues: CASTGTYEQYF. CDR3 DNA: TGTGCCAGCACCGGGACCTACGAGCAGTACTTC.